One T cell receptor beta chain is described in this entry. Antigen: not known. Time point defined: blood 4 weeks post-SBRT, at nephrectomy. Treatment described: 15 Gy SBRT to primary tumor, nephrectomy 4 weeks later. Nephrectomy followed 15 Gy stereotactic body radiation by 4 weeks. The data were obtained in a study of radiation and T cells in renal cell carcinoma. Regarding the study as a whole: From baseline, blood top tumor clonotypes peaked at 2 weeks post-radiation.

There are 12 residues in the CDR3. CDR1 and CDR2 (germline): LNHNV, YYDKDF (reference sequence). Trimming stripped 0 bases from V and 9 bases from J, with 6 bases between. Clones were read by immunoSEQ multiplex PCR, and TCRdb kept only the in-frame ones, dropping some. The sample includes approximately 150,000 clones, approximately 86% of them seen just once. The V gene is TRBV15, the J gene TRBJ2-1; D unresolved. The TCR sequence derives from a woman in her fifties or sixties with renal cell carcinoma. The sample consisted of blood, taken from a patient whose treatment included radiotherapy and nephrectomy. The CDR3 coding sequence is TGTGCCACCAGCAGAGATCCCCCTGAGCAGTTCTTC. Encoded protein: CATSRDPPEQFF.